The rows below give T cell receptor beta chains drawn from one sample of a study of blood T cell repertoires in COVID-19. This table comes from immunoSEQ multiplex PCR, and its TCRdb copy is limited to in-frame clones, with some not included. The table includes about 300,000 clones, roughly 88% detected once. The sequenced sample was peripheral blood. These receptors originate from a woman between 25 and 40 years old who had recovered from COVID-19. Both conserved end residues are part of each CDR3. Each record gives: CDR3 protein, CDR3 DNA, D gene, J gene, clone size, V gene. The D gene is left open where the match is weak. Some rows have no size entry. The others give once, few or many, or a class for an expanded clone.

CASSPQGWNQPQHF	TGTGCCAGCAGCCCGCAGGGTTGGAATCAGCCCCAGCATTTT	-	TRBJ1-5	few	TRBV6-6
CASSQGQGVENTIYF	TGTGCCAGCAGCCAAGGACAGGGGGTCGAAAACACCATATATTTT	TRBD1	TRBJ1-3	-	TRBV4-2
CASSRTGGWAEAFF	TGTGCCAGCAGCAGAACAGGGGGTTGGGCGGAAGCTTTCTTT	TRBD1	TRBJ1-1	once	TRBV5-6
CASRRTGASPLHF	TGTGCCAGCAGGCGAACAGGGGCTTCACCCCTCCACTTT	TRBD1	TRBJ1-6	-	TRBV6-5
CASRDRGTAEDTQYF	TGTGCCAGTAGAGACCGGGGGACGGCCGAAGATACGCAGTATTTT	-	TRBJ2-3	-	TRBV19
CASSRTAYYEQYF	TGTGCCAGCAGTAGAACAGCTTACTACGAGCAGTACTTC	-	TRBJ2-7	-	TRBV3-1/TRBV3-2
CASSPRDRVNQPQHF	TGTGCCAGCAGTCCCCGGGACAGGGTTAATCAGCCCCAGCATTTT	TRBD1	TRBJ1-5	few	TRBV28
CASSVSGGGRTDTQYF	TGTGCCAGCAGCGTTTCCGGCGGGGGTAGGACAGATACGCAGTATTTT	TRBD2	TRBJ2-3	-	TRBV9
CASSLRGRPGGTQYF	TGTGCCAGCAGCTTACGGGGCAGGCCGGGGGGTACGCAGTATTTT	TRBD2	TRBJ2-3	-	TRBV11-3
CATSEERNTEAFF	TGTGCCACCAGTGAGGAGAGGAACACTGAAGCTTTCTTT	-	TRBJ1-1	-	TRBV24-1
CAWSRGSSGNTIYF	TGTGCCTGGAGCCGCGGGAGCTCTGGAAACACCATATATTTT	-	TRBJ1-3	few	TRBV30
CASSALRGGGGPLHF	TGTGCCAGCAGCGCCCTGCGGGGGGGCGGTGGACCCCTCCACTTT	-	TRBJ1-6	few	TRBV9
CASSLAETGVWGYTF	TGTGCCAGCAGTTTGGCCGAGACAGGGGTCTGGGGCTACACCTTC	TRBD1	TRBJ1-2	-	TRBV28
CASSLAGTGSYNEQFF	TGTGCCAGCAGCTTAGCGGGGACTGGCTCCTACAATGAGCAGTTCTTC	-	TRBJ2-1	once	TRBV7-8
CASAPWTGSSYEQYF	TGTGCCAGTGCTCCATGGACAGGGAGCTCCTACGAGCAGTACTTC	TRBD1	TRBJ2-7	-	TRBV2
CASFSRDRGRYGYTF	TGTGCCAGCTTCTCCCGGGACAGGGGTCGCTATGGCTACACCTTC	TRBD1	TRBJ1-2	-	TRBV19
CASSQASPPLHF	TGTGCCAGCAGCCAAGCCTCCCCACCCCTCCACTTT	-	TRBJ1-6	-	TRBV3-1/TRBV3-2
CASSLWLTGRTEAFF	TGCGCCAGCAGCTTATGGCTGACAGGGCGGACTGAAGCTTTCTTT	TRBD1	TRBJ1-1	-	TRBV5-1
CASSIYRAGSYNEQFF	TGTGCCAGTAGTATCTACAGGGCTGGCTCCTACAATGAGCAGTTCTTC	-	TRBJ2-1	-	TRBV19
CASSVQGPPTNEKLFF	TGTGCCAGCAGCGTTCAGGGTCCCCCAACTAATGAAAAACTGTTTTTT	-	TRBJ1-4	-	TRBV7-9
CASSATGASSDTQYF	TGTGCCAGCAGTGCTACAGGGGCCTCATCAGATACGCAGTATTTT	TRBD1	TRBJ2-3	once	TRBV28
CAWSVGQIYGYTF	TGTGCCTGGAGTGTTGGCCAGATATATGGCTACACCTTC	-	TRBJ1-2	-	TRBV30